These 31 T cell receptor beta chains were sequenced from one sample in a study of blood T cell repertoires in COVID-19. The data were produced by immunoSEQ multiplex PCR, yet TCRdb's version contains in-frame clones alone and is incomplete. Of 240,000 or so clones listed, roughly four fifths are singletons. Sequenced input: peripheral blood. The receptors originated from a young man who had recovered from COVID-19.

This clone was seen a single time. This chain uses TRBV6-1 with TRBJ1-2; D is possibly TRBD1 (6 bases). The CDR3 extends over 14 amino acids. Looked up from germline, CDR1 is MNHNS and CDR2 is SASEGT. V shed 2 bases and J shed 8 bases, with 15 bases lying between them. CDR3 sequence (DNA): TGTGCCAGCAGTGAACAGGGGAATTCTGAGGGCTACACCTTC. Protein: CASSEQGNSEGYTF.

This clone was counted once. The V and J genes are TRBV3-1 (or the pseudogene TRBV3-2) and TRBJ2-1, with D unclear. Deletions cut 3 bases from V and 4 bases from J, with 16 bases between. Germline CDR1 reads LGHDT; CDR2 reads YNNKEL (reference sequence). The CDR3 is 16 residues long. CDR3: CASSHKPPPIYNEQFF. DNA for the CDR3: TGTGCCAGCAGCCACAAGCCCCCCCCCATATACAATGAGCAGTTCTTC.

Here the CDR3 reads CASSSGLAGVEQETQYF. CDR3 sequence (DNA): TGCGCCAGCAGCTCAGGACTAGCGGGTGTCGAACAAGAGACCCAGTACTTC. The J gene is TRBJ2-5, the V gene TRBV5-1; 11 bases match TRBD2. Germline lookup yields CDR1 SGHRS and CDR2 YFSETQ. The CDR3 contains 17 residues. The junction had 9 bases not matched to a gene; V was cut back by 3 bases and J by 2 bases. Full variable domain (remainder filled in from reference TRBV5-1 and TRBJ2-5): KAGVTQTPRYLIKTRGQQVTLSCSPISGHRSVSWYQQTPGQGLQFLFEYFSETQRNKGNFPGRFSGRQFSNSRSEMNVSTLELGDSALYLCASSSGLAGVEQETQYFGPGTRLLVL.

The CDR3 reads CASSIKGHEAFF. CDR3 coding DNA: TGTGCCAGTAGTATCAAGGGACATGAAGCTTTCTTT. This chain links TRBV19 with TRBJ1-1, with a possible D match to TRBD1 (6 bases). The V gene lost 3 bases and the J gene lost 7 bases, with 9 bases spanning the gap. This CDR3 region has 12 residues. CDR1 is LNHDA and CDR2 is SQIVND in the germline V gene (reference sequence).

This sequence joins TRBV18 and TRBJ1-6; tentatively, D is TRBD1 (5 bases). Trimming removed 4 bases at V and 6 bases at J, with 13 bases between. The CDR3 is 15 residues long. Germline V gene sequence: CDR1 KGHSH, CDR2 LQKENI. The CDR3 coding sequence is TGTGCCAGCTCACGCGGGGCGGAGAGTAATTCACCCCTCCACTTT. It specifies CASSRGAESNSPLHF.

The J gene is TRBJ1-4, the V gene TRBV28, with D possibly matching TRBD1 (5 bases). The CDR3 contains 17 residues. Germline V lookup: CDR1 MDHEN, CDR2 SYDVKM. The germline V and J ends were trimmed by 4 bases and 4 bases, with 19 bases remaining between them. CDR3 amino acids: CASSSPRLPRGNEKLFF. The CDR3 region has the DNA TGTGCCAGCAGTTCCCCGAGACTTCCTAGGGGTAATGAAAAACTGTTTTTT. The full variable domain, completed using reference TRBV28 and TRBJ1-4, is DVKVTQSSRYLVKRTGEKVFLECVQDMDHENMFWYRQDPGLGLRLIYFSYDVKMKEKGDIPEGYSVSREKKERFSLILESASTNQTSMYLCASSSPRLPRGNEKLFFGSGTQLSVL.

In the case of this clone: The sample contains more than one DNA sequence encoding this CDR3. The CDR3 region is CASSVEGGNQPQHF. The DNA for the CDR3 is TGTGCCAGCAGCGTAGAAGGGGGCAATCAGCCCCAGCATTTT. The chain carries TRBV9 and TRBJ1-5; D may be TRBD1 (5 bases). In germline, CDR1 is SGDLS, CDR2 YYNGEE. V was pared by 0 bases and J by 2 bases, with 6 bases between. The CDR3 has 14 amino acids. The complete variable domain, with remaining parts taken from reference TRBV9 and TRBJ1-5, reads DSGVTQTPKHLITATGQRVTLRCSPRSGDLSVYWYQQSLDQGLQFLIQYYNGEERAKGNILERFSAQQFPDLHSELNLSSLELGDSALYFCASSVEGGNQPQHFGDGTRLSIL.

The gene calls are TRBV4-1 and TRBJ1-4; TRBD1 aligns across 11 bases. The junction had 6 bases not matched to a gene; V was cut back by 1 base and J by 8 bases. This CDR3 is built from 16 residues. The germline V gene encodes CDR1 MGHRA and CDR2 YSYEKL. The chain's CDR3 is CASSQGPGQGGEKLFF. CDR3 nucleotide sequence: TGCGCCAGCAGCCAAGGTCCGGGACAGGGGGGAGAAAAACTGTTTTTT.

This sequence joins TRBV11-3 and TRBJ2-2, with D uncertain. CDR1 and CDR2 from the germline V gene are SGHNT and YENEEA. Deletions cut 5 bases from V and 1 base from J, with 8 bases between. The CDR3 is made up of 14 amino acids. CDR3 in amino acids: CASSTDGNTGELFF. The CDR3 DNA reads as TGTGCCAGCAGCACAGACGGGAACACCGGGGAGCTGTTTTTT.

This chain connects TRBV9 to TRBJ2-2; D ambiguous. Germline CDR1 is SGDLS and CDR2 is YYNGEE. The CDR3 consists of 16 residues. V lost 0 bases and J 3 bases, leaving 12 bases between the germline ends. The chain's CDR3 is CASSVATLADTGELFF. The CDR3 DNA follows: TGTGCCAGCAGCGTAGCTACGCTGGCGGACACCGGGGAGCTGTTTTTT.

This chain uses TRBV2 with TRBJ2-7, with D possibly TRBD1 on 5 matching bases. CDR3 length equals 13 residues. CDR1 is SNHLY, CDR2 FYNNEI, per germline. V lost 4 bases and J 6 bases, leaving 13 bases between the germline ends. For the CDR3, the DNA is TGTGCCAGCAGTGCTGGACACCGGCCCGAGCAGTACTTC. Amino acids: CASSAGHRPEQYF.

The chain has TRBV4-2 and TRBJ2-3, with D perhaps TRBD2 (6 bases). Per the germline V gene, CDR1 is LGHNA and CDR2 is YNFKEQ. This CDR3 comprises 16 residues. V lost 0 bases and J lost 2, with 12 bases in between. Here the CDR3 DNA reads TGTGCCAGCAGCCAAGAGATGGTAGCGGCCACAGATACGCAGTATTTT. Its protein product is CASSQEMVAATDTQYF.

CDR3 sequence reads: CATSRRGSYNEQFF. The CDR3 DNA reads TGTGCCACCAGTCGTAGGGGCTCCTACAATGAGCAGTTCTTC. The gene calls are TRBV24-1 and TRBJ2-1, with a tentative D call TRBD1 (5 bases). Germline CDR1 is KGHDR and CDR2 is SFDVKD. The ends were cut back, 6 bases at V and 0 bases at J, with 8 bases in the middle. The CDR3 totals 14 residues.

A few counts support this clone. The V gene is TRBV3-1 (or the pseudogene TRBV3-2), the J gene TRBJ1-5; TRBD1 might be the D (5 bases). Germline loops: CDR1 LGHDT, CDR2 YNNKEL (reference sequence). The CDR3 is made up of 15 amino acids. Trimming shortened V by 1 base and J by 6 bases, and 13 bases separated the two germline ends. Here the CDR3 DNA reads TGTGCCAGCAGCCAAGGAAACACGGGGGTTCAGCCCCAGCATTTT. It codes for CASSQGNTGVQPQHF.

The CDR3 DNA reads as TGTGCCAGCAGTGAAGGCAGGGGGAATACGCAGTATTTT. Translated: CASSEGRGNTQYF. The chain employs TRBV6-1 and TRBJ2-3; 7 bases match TRBD1. CDR1 MNHNS and CDR2 SASEGT come from the germline V gene. The ends lost 1 base at V and 7 bases at J; junction bases unmatched: 2. The CDR3 consists of 13 residues.

V and J are TRBV5-1 and TRBJ2-3, with a weak D call TRBD1 (6 bases). Trimming stripped 4 bases from V and 10 bases from J, with 25 bases between. The CDR3 length is 16 residues. Germline lookup yields CDR1 SGHRS and CDR2 YFSETQ. In DNA form, the CDR3 reads TGCGCCAGCAGCATAGGACAGCCGATTTCGTTTTACGCGCAGTATTTT. Translated: CASSIGQPISFYAQYF.

V gene TRBV6-7 combines with J gene TRBJ2-1, with D unclear. TRBV6-7 is labeled an ORF, and its function is uncertain. Trimming left V 1 base short and J 1 base short, with 11 bases between. CDR3 size: 16 residues. The CDR3 coding sequence is TGTGCCAGCAGTTACTTCCTTCCAGTATCCTACAATGAGCAGTTCTTC. Amino acids: CASSYFLPVSYNEQFF.

This chain connects TRBV19 to TRBJ1-5; a possible D gene is TRBD1 (5 bases). CDR1 and CDR2 from the germline V gene are LNHDA and SQIVND (reference sequence). CDR3 length: 14 residues. Trimming shortened V by 6 bases and J by 7 bases, and 16 bases separated the two germline ends. CDR3: CASSQVGGSQPQHF. DNA of the CDR3: TGTGCCAGTAGCCAAGTGGGGGGGTCCCAGCCCCAGCATTTT.

This clone occurred a few times. The chain couples TRBV5-5 to TRBJ1-6; D not certain. V lost 3 bases and J lost 7, with 17 bases in between. This CDR3 has 16 residues. Per germline, CDR1 SGHKS and CDR2 YYEKEE (reference sequence). In nucleotides, the CDR3 is TGTGCCAGCAGCTCTGGGCGCCCTCCAGCAAATTCACCCCTCCACTTT. Protein product: CASSSGRPPANSPLHF.

Only one count was recorded for this clone. J is TRBJ2-1 and V is TRBV7-9; D is undetermined. CDR1 SEHNR and CDR2 FQNEAQ come from the germline V gene (reference sequence). This CDR3 is built from 14 residues. The ends were cut back, 5 bases at V and 9 bases at J, with 17 bases in the middle. The CDR3 DNA reads TGTGCCAGCAGCCAAGCGACGTCGGCTGTTGAGCAGTTCTTC. Translation gives CASSQATSAVEQFF.

The rearrangement links TRBV6-1 to TRBJ2-2, with TRBD2 identical over 10 bases. The CDR3 loop spans 17 amino acids. CDR1 MNHNS and CDR2 SASEGT come from the germline V gene. J was trimmed by 5 bases and V by 0 bases; bases with no gene match: 6. The CDR3 region is CASSEASGGAGTGELFF. The CDR3 DNA sequence: TGTGCCAGCAGTGAAGCGAGCGGGGGGGCAGGAACCGGGGAGCTGTTTTTT.

The CDR3: CASSPGSSREKLFF. The CDR3 DNA follows: TGTGCCAGCTCACCAGGCAGCTCCAGGGAAAAACTGTTTTTT. The chain employs TRBV18 and TRBJ1-4; D unclear. This CDR3 comprises 14 residues. V was clipped by 2 bases and J by 8 bases, with 12 bases between them. Per germline, CDR1 KGHSH and CDR2 LQKENI. The complete variable domain, with remaining parts taken from reference TRBV18 and TRBJ1-4, reads NAGVMQNPRHLVRRRGQEARLRCSPMKGHSHVYWYRQLPEEGLKFMVYLQKENIIDESGMPKERFSAEFPKEGPSILRIQQVVRGDSAAYFCASSPGSSREKLFFGSGTQLSVL.

V usage is TRBV6-2 or TRBV6-3 and J usage is TRBJ2-7; D may be TRBD2 (5 bases). Trimming removed 2 bases at V and 5 bases at J, with 13 bases between. Per the germline V gene, CDR1 is MNHEY and CDR2 is SVGEGT. The CDR3 sequence is 14 residues long. The CDR3 region has the DNA TGTGCCAGCAGTTACCGGAGGTCGAGGGACGAGCAGTACTTC. Translating gives CASSYRRSRDEQYF.

The rearrangement links TRBV5-1 to TRBJ2-1; tentative D call: TRBD1 (6 bases). Germline CDR1 SGHRS, CDR2 YFSETQ. Trimming stripped 5 bases from V and 3 bases from J, with 9 bases between. The CDR3 is 13 residues long. CDR3 region: CASSQGNYNEQFF. The CDR3 bases are TGCGCCAGCAGTCAGGGGAACTACAATGAGCAGTTCTTC.

Of note for this clone: Other DNA sequences in this specimen translate into the identical CDR3. This chain joins TRBV27 and TRBJ2-7, with D tentatively TRBD1 (5 bases). V lost 3 bases and J 3 bases, leaving 12 bases between the germline ends. There are 14 residues in the CDR3. Germline loops: CDR1 MNHEY, CDR2 SMNVEV (reference sequence). The CDR3 here is CASSLGPRGYEQYF. CDR3 DNA: TGTGCCAGCAGTTTGGGGCCCAGAGGCTACGAGCAGTACTTC.

The chain combines TRBV3-1 (or the pseudogene TRBV3-2) with TRBJ2-1, with 12 positions matching TRBD2. The CDR3 covers 15 residues. Germline-derived CDR1 and CDR2 are LGHDT and YNNKEL (reference sequence). J was trimmed by 7 bases and V by 4 bases; bases with no gene match: 5. DNA of the CDR3: TGTGCCAGCAGCCTCACTAGCGGGGGGAGGAATGAGCAGTTCTTC. Translation gives CASSLTSGGRNEQFF.

The rearrangement uses TRBV28 and TRBJ2-7, with a possible D match to TRBD1 (5 bases). The ends were cut back, 5 bases at V and 2 bases at J, with 22 bases in the middle. The CDR3 consists of 17 residues. Germline loops: CDR1 MDHEN, CDR2 SYDVKM. CDR3 in amino acids: CASSPLRRQGPTYEQYV. The CDR3 bases are TGTGCCAGCAGTCCCCTAAGGCGGCAGGGCCCAACCTACGAGCAGTACGTC.

The chain is built from TRBV10-2 and TRBJ1-1, with D possibly TRBD1 on 5 matching bases. Germline lookup yields CDR1 WSHSY and CDR2 SAAADI. Between the trimmed V and J ends, which lost 8 bases and 3 bases, there was a span of 10 bases. This CDR3 has 12 residues. CDR3 in DNA: TGCGCCAGCGGAGACAGTTACACTGAAGCTTTCTTT. Protein sequence: CASGDSYTEAFF.

The chain employs TRBV28 and TRBJ2-7, with D perhaps TRBD2 (6 bases). CDR1 and CDR2 from the germline V gene are MDHEN and SYDVKM. The CDR3 length is 14 residues. The V end was cut by 5 bases, the J end by 5 bases, with 16 bases between. The CDR3 loop is CASSGGGARNEQYV. CDR3 sequence (DNA): TGTGCCAGCAGTGGAGGAGGGGCGCGGAACGAGCAGTACGTC.

As DNA, the CDR3 is TGTGCCAGCACCCAAATGCCCGACAGCTACACCGGGGAGCTGTTTTTT. This encodes CASTQMPDSYTGELFF. This rearrangement joins TRBV7-6 to TRBJ2-2, with D possibly matching TRBD1 (5 bases). The CDR3 spans 16 residues. Germline lookup yields CDR1 SGHVS and CDR2 FNYEAQ. V was cut by 7 bases and J by 3 bases, with 18 bases left in between.

The V and J genes are TRBV20-1 and TRBJ2-2; 9 nucleotides align to TRBD2. CDR1 DFQATT and CDR2 SNEGSKA come from the germline V gene (reference sequence). The J segment lost 6 bases and the V segment lost 3 bases, leaving 5 bases of the junction unmatched. CDR3 size: 14 residues. This chain's CDR3 is CSASSGGGSGELFF. The CDR3 nucleotides are TGCAGTGCTAGTAGCGGGGGCGGGTCCGGGGAGCTGTTTTTT.